This is a list of T cell receptor beta chains from one sample in a study of cytomegalovirus exposure and HLA in healthy donors. Method: immunoSEQ multiplex PCR; TCRdb's copy keeps in-frame clones and lacks some. The sample includes 130,000 or so clones, 8.5% seen only once; the top ten take 5% to 7%. Sample: PBMCs. The receptors were sampled from a man aged 35 to 55 in good health and CMV-seronegative. The conserved cysteine and the conserved F or W are not part of the CDR3 here.

>TRBJ1-3|TRBV7-2
ASSPRTGGSGDTIY
>TRBJ1-1|TRBV7-9
ASSSAGTGSVQAF
>TRBJ2-2|TRBV11-2
ASSLDRVSTGELF
>TRBJ1-1|TRBV11-2
ASSRTGWATTEAF
>TRBJ2-7|TRBV7-9
ASSSSTEQY
>TRBJ2-7|TRBV10-1
ASSESAGHEQY
>TRBJ2-7|TRBV28
ASSGGITYEQY
>TRBJ2-7|TRBV5-5
ASSLEDRGRYEQY
>TRBJ1-5|TRBV4-1
ASSGGTGGLQPQH
>TRBJ1-2|TRBV7-2
ASSLRGGSDGYT
>TRBJ2-1|TRBV10-3
AISQPHPTDNEQF
>TRBJ2-2|TRBV9
ASSVAGGPIDTGELF
>TRBJ1-1|TRBV6-4
ASSETGNTEAF
>TRBJ1-5|TRBV7-2
ASSLTGGGQPQH
>TRBJ1-1|TRBV5-4
ASSLGRGNEAF
>TRBJ1-2|TRBV9
ASSVEAGFDYGYT
>TRBJ1-1|TRBV7-9
ASSWTATEAF
>TRBJ1-2|TRBV7-9
ASSREGAGYT
>TRBJ1-5|TRBV9
ASSIGQGGDQPQH
>TRBJ1-1|TRBV2
ARSEGTRAF
>TRBJ2-5|TRBV5-4
ASSQGTGATETQY
>TRBJ2-1|TRBV6-6
ASSYSAGVSYNEQF
>TRBJ2-3|TRBV5-6
ASSLVQFTDTQY
>TRBJ1-5|TRBV27
ATLLPYSNQPQH
>TRBJ1-5|TRBV6-1
ASSLDILNQPQH
>TRBJ1-1|TRBV5-8
ASSWRRRTEAF
>TRBJ1-1|TRBV5-1
ASSLGRQGTDEPF
>TRBJ2-7|TRBV7-2
ASSSENLSTYEQY
>TRBJ2-7|TRBV11-3
ASSVVTTLYEQY
>TRBJ1-1|TRBV11-3
ASSSRQGTEAF
>TRBJ1-2|TRBV2
ASSEQGNYGYT
>TRBJ2-7|TRBV7-2
ASSGTLSSYEQY
>TRBJ1-6|TRBV2
ASSAGGSYNSPLH
>TRBJ1-1|TRBV14
ASSQETEAF
>TRBJ1-3|TRBV6-1
ASSDGSRGSGNTIY
>TRBJ2-5|TRBV4-2
ASSQLAGGIQETQY
>TRBJ1-2|TRBV6-5
ASGLGGLPGHGYT
>TRBJ1-2|TRBV6-5
ASRTDRVGYGYT
>TRBJ1-1|TRBV9
ASSPQGGSATEAF
>TRBJ2-2|TRBV6-5
ASSYRPGELF
>TRBJ1-2|TRBV4-1
ASSQGQGLGYT
>TRBJ2-1|TRBV30
AWSVQDIVAGPYNEQF
>TRBJ2-7|TRBV4-1
ASSQESQGGYEQY
>TRBJ2-5|TRBV14
ASSRTGSETQY
>TRBJ2-5|TRBV4-1
ASSQGASGGFQETQY
>TRBJ2-2|TRBV6-5
ASSYSGTGVTGELF
>TRBJ1-2|TRBV7-2
ASSLVRGYGYT
>TRBJ1-5|TRBV19
ASSGWTGEGDQPQH
>TRBJ1-2|TRBV29-1
SVEKGQVGGYGYT
>TRBJ1-2|TRBV6-1
ASSFTGRTGGYT
>TRBJ2-3|TRBV6-4
ASSDRGGTDTQY
>TRBJ2-7|TRBV5-6
ATKQGAGSYEQY
>TRBJ2-7|TRBV28
ASSPAQGPYEQY
>TRBJ2-3|TRBV4-2
ASSQTRDANTQY
>TRBJ2-2|TRBV19
ASSYRANTGELF
>TRBJ2-1|TRBV4-1
ASSLRRVNEQF
>TRBJ2-3|TRBV19
AVSRGGEDTQY
>TRBJ2-4|TRBV4-1
ASSQEWRGGKNIQY
>TRBJ1-2|TRBV28
ASSLPGQGAYGYT